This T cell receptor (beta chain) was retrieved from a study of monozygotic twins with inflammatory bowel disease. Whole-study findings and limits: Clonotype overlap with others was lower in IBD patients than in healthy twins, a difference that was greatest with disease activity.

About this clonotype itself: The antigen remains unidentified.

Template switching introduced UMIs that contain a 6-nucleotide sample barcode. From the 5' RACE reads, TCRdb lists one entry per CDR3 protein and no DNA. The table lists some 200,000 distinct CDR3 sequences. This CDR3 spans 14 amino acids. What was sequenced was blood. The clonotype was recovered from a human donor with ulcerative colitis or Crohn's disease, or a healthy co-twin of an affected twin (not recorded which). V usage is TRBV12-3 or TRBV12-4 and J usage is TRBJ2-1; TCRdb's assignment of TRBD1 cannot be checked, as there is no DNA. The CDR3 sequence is CASGSGTDYNEQFF.